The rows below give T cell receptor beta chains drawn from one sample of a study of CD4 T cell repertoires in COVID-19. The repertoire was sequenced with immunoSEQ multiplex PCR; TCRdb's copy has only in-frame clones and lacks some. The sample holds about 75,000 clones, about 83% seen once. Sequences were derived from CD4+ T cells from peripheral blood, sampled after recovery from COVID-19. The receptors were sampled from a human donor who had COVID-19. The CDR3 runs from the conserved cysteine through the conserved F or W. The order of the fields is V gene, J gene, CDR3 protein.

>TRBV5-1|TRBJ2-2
CASLPNTGELFF
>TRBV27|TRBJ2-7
CASSLSVGQFYEQYF
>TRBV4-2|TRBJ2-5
CASSQEWAERPRETQYF
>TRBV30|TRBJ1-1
CAWSKFLGNTEAFF
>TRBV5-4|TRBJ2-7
CASSLVGGSYEQYF
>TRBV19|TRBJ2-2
CASSIRAGENTGELFF
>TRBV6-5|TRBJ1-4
CASTLRGVMKELFF
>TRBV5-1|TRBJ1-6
CASSSQADDNSPLHF
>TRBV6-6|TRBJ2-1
CASKEALSYNEQFF
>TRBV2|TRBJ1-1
CAAGAGADTEAFF
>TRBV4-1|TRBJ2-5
CASSQGLRGAQETQYF
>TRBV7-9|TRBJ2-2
CASSRPSGANGELFF
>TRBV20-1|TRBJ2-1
CSASPPGLAGAMQFF
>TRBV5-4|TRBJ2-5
CASRVGQGREETQYF
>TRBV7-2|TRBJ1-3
CASSLGISGNTIYF
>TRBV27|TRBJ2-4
CASSSLSGAGVENIQYF
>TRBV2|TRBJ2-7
CASSVAGEQYF
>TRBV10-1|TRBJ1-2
CASSDPGYGYTF
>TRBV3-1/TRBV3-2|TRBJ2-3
CASSQEAYTSTDTQYF
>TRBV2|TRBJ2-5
CASSGTKETQYF
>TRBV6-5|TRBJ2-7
CASSSQGLVYEQYF